The 26 T cell receptor beta chains below all came from one sample that was sequenced in a study of regulatory T cells in long-lasting Graves disease. Construction of TCR beta libraries relied on iRepertoire HTBI primers and on Arm-PCR targeting CDR3 regions. One entry per CDR3 protein, called by TCRdb with MiXCR from the multiplex PCR reads. The repertoire holds roughly 500,000 distinct CDR3 sequences, with roughly 13% as singletons. Sample time point: newly diagnosed GD, antithyroid drugs for less than 3 months. Generation of the TCR library employed RNA extracted from PBMCs. This sample also appeared in a second study, on T cells in Graves' hyperthyroidism and ophthalmopathy.

This specimen consisted of peripheral blood mononuclear cells (PBMCs), obtained at new diagnosis, from a patient treated with antithyroid drugs. Receptor source: a young man with Graves disease.

This clonotype was recorded many times. The gene calls are TRBV6-5 and TRBJ2-1, with D tentatively TRBD1 or TRBD2 (5 bases each). CDR3 size: 14 residues. The ends were cut back, 0 bases at V and 7 bases at J, with 10 bases in the middle. Germline loops: CDR1 MNHEY, CDR2 SVGAGI. CDR3 sequence: CASSYSGDWNEQFF. For the CDR3, the DNA is TGTGCCAGCAGTTACTCGGGGGATTGGAATGAGCAGTTCTTC.

This clonotype was counted a few times. The junction does not match germline at one end; this may be a read error. The chain has TRBV5-1 and TRBJ1-2, with D perhaps TRBD1 (5 bases). The CDR3 contains 13 residues. Germline assignment: CDR1 SGHRS and CDR2 YFSETQ. CDR3 nucleotides: TGCGCCAGCAGCTTGGGACAGCTCTATGACTACACCTTC. It specifies CASSLGQLYDYTF.

In its sample, this clonotype was seen many times. The rearrangement uses TRBV12-3 or TRBV12-4 and TRBJ1-1; D ambiguous. CDR3 length: 14 residues. V lost 5 bases and J lost 0, with 10 bases in between. CDR3 protein: CASSPRHVNTEAFF. The CDR3 nucleotides are TGTGCCAGCAGTCCTAGACACGTGAACACTGAAGCTTTCTTT.

The chain recombines TRBV30 with TRBJ1-5, with no clear D. The germline V and J ends were trimmed by 4 bases and 0 bases, with 13 bases remaining between them. The CDR3 totals 15 residues. Germline CDR1 and CDR2: GTSNPN and SVGIG (reference sequence). The CDR3 DNA reads as TGTGCCTGGACCATGGGAGCCCATAGCAATCAGCCCCAGCATTTT. It is translated as CAWTMGAHSNQPQHF. Full variable domain (remainder filled in from reference TRBV30 and TRBJ1-5): SQTIHQWPATLVQPVGSPLSLECTVEGTSNPNLYWYRQAAGRGLQLLFYSVGIGQISSEVPQNLSASRPQDRQFILSSKKLLLSDSGFYLCAWTMGAHSNQPQHFGDGTRLSIL.

The J gene is TRBJ1-1, the V gene TRBV25-1; 7 bases map to TRBD1. Per the germline V gene, CDR1 is MGHDK and CDR2 is SYGVNS. The CDR3 totals 14 residues. Losses at the gene ends were 1 base for V and 7 bases for J; bases not matched to a gene: 6. The CDR3 DNA sequence: TGTGCCAGCAGTGAATTGAGGGGGACAGATGAAGCTTTCTTT. Encoded protein: CASSELRGTDEAFF.

The chain combines TRBV18 with TRBJ2-3; TRBD2 might be the D (6 bases). Germline CDR1 reads KGHSH; CDR2 reads LQKENI. V lost 5 bases and J lost 11, with 14 bases in between. The length of the CDR3 is 12 residues. This chain's CDR3 is CASSAWDWGQYF. The CDR3 DNA follows: TGTGCCAGCTCAGCGTGGGACTGGGGGCAGTATTTT.

This sequence joins TRBV7-2 and TRBJ2-2; 8 bases fit TRBD1. The CDR3 covers 14 residues. The V gene end was trimmed by 5 bases and the J gene end by 6 bases; junction bases not matched to a gene: 5. The germline gives CDR1 SGHTA, CDR2 FQGNSA. In nucleotides, the CDR3 is TGTGCCAGCAGCCATGACAGGGGACCCGGGGAGCTGTTTTTT. Protein: CASSHDRGPGELFF.

This clonotype was seen many times. This chain connects TRBV15 to TRBJ2-1; 7 nucleotides align to TRBD1. Per germline, CDR1 LNHNV and CDR2 YYDKDF (reference sequence). Unmatched junction bases numbered 6, after V lost 1 base and J lost 6 bases. There are 15 residues in the CDR3. The CDR3 bases are TGTGCCACCAGCAGAGGACAGGGAACTTCCAATGAGCAGTTCTTC. Translated: CATSRGQGTSNEQFF.

The chain couples TRBV6-5 to TRBJ2-2; TRBD2 matches at 8 bases. The CDR3 has 15 residues. The V gene's germline CDR1 is MNHEY and CDR2 SVGAGI. J gave up 6 bases and V 4 bases, and 7 bases lay outside the gene matches. The CDR3 bases are TGTGCCAGCAGTTTCCGGGCGGGGGGCTCCGGGGAGCTGTTTTTT. This gives the protein CASSFRAGGSGELFF.

The chain links TRBV6-2 or TRBV6-3 to TRBJ2-1; 8 nucleotides match TRBD2. V lost 8 bases and J lost 6; bases outside the gene matches: 6. CDR3 length equals 13 residues. Germline values: CDR1 MNHEY, CDR2 SVGEGT. The CDR3 bases are TGTGCCAGCCTGGGGCGGGAGGTCAATGAGCAGTTCTTC. As protein: CASLGREVNEQFF.

This clonotype was seen ten or more times. This chain uses TRBV12-5 with TRBJ2-2, with TRBD1 matching over 7 bases. This CDR3 has 15 amino acids. The germline V gene encodes CDR1 LGHNT and CDR2 FRNRAP. The V gene end was trimmed by 3 bases and the J gene end by 0 bases; junction bases not matched to a gene: 1. In DNA, the CDR3 is TGTGCTAGTGGTTTAGGGACAGCGAACACCGGGGAGCTGTTTTTT. Translated, it gives CASGLGTANTGELFF.

The CDR3 nucleotides read TGTGCCAGTAGTATAGCCGGACATGGGCAACAGCCCCAGCATTTT. Translation: CASSIAGHGQQPQHF. This rearrangement joins TRBV19 to TRBJ1-5, with a possible D match to TRBD1 (5 bases). V lost 1 base, J lost 7 bases, and 14 bases lay in between. Germline CDR1 reads LNHDA; CDR2 reads SQIVND (reference sequence). This CDR3 spans 15 amino acids.

This clonotype was observed a few times. V usage is TRBV6-2 or TRBV6-3 and J usage is TRBJ1-5; no clear D gene. Germline V gene lookup returns CDR1 MNHEY and CDR2 SVGEGT. The V and J ends lost 5 bases and 8 bases respectively, with 10 bases between them. This CDR3 has 12 amino acids. CDR3 coding DNA: TGTGCCAGCAGTGAAGCCGCCGAGCCCCAGCATTTT. Residues: CASSEAAEPQHF.

This clonotype was recorded many times. The chain recombines TRBV2 with TRBJ2-1; D possibly corresponds to TRBD2 (5 bases). CDR1 is SNHLY, CDR2 FYNNEI, per germline. Trimming took off 5 bases at V and 0 bases at J, with 14 bases between the two ends. The CDR3 loop spans 16 amino acids. The CDR3 loop reads CASSNPLGSSYNEQFF. The CDR3, as DNA: TGTGCCAGCAGTAACCCCTTGGGGAGCTCCTACAATGAGCAGTTCTTC.

This clonotype was observed many times. The chain is built from TRBV5-1 and TRBJ1-2; D is undetermined. There are 18 residues in the CDR3. The V end was cut by 3 bases, the J end by 4 bases, with 25 bases between. The germline gives CDR1 SGHRS, CDR2 YFSETQ. The CDR3 DNA sequence: TGCGCCAGCAGCTCTTGGCCACGGACGACCGTTACCCGCTATGGCTACACCTTC. Encoded protein: CASSSWPRTTVTRYGYTF.

The chain links TRBV20-1 to TRBJ2-2; D could derive from TRBD1 or TRBD2 (7 bases each). From germline, CDR1 is DFQATT and CDR2 SNEGSKA (reference sequence). The CDR3 extends over 16 amino acids. Trimming took 5 bases from V and 2 from J, leaving 18 bases between them. CDR3 sequence reads: CSAPKRDRSNTGELFF. CDR3 sequence (DNA): TGCAGTGCTCCCAAGCGGGACAGAAGTAACACCGGGGAGCTGTTTTTT.

The chain uses TRBV10-1 and TRBJ2-1; maybe TRBD2 (6 bases). The germline gives CDR1 WNHNN, CDR2 SYGVQD (reference sequence). CDR3 length: 16 residues. V was cut by 2 bases and J by 5 bases, with 16 bases left in between. The CDR3: CASSEARTTLHNEQFF. CDR3 sequence (DNA): TGCGCCAGCAGTGAGGCCCGGACTACCCTGCACAATGAGCAGTTCTTC.

In its sample, this clonotype was seen a few times. V gene TRBV4-1 combines with J gene TRBJ1-2; TRBD1 aligns across 9 bases. Germline V gene data show CDR1 as MGHRA and CDR2 as YSYEKL. The CDR3 is 16 amino acids. The junction had 4 bases not matched to a gene; V was cut back by 2 bases and J by 0 bases. The CDR3 coding sequence is TGCGCCAGCAGCCAACCGGGACAGGGAGCTAACTATGGCTACACCTTC. Its protein product is CASSQPGQGANYGYTF.

This clonotype appeared many times. The genes are TRBV9 and TRBJ1-1; D is perhaps TRBD1 (5 bases). Looked up from germline, CDR1 is SGDLS and CDR2 is YYNGEE. CDR3 size: 14 residues. Trimming shortened V by 3 bases and J by 0 bases, and 9 bases separated the two germline ends. The CDR3 nucleotides read TGTGCCAGCAGCGGGGGACGGCTGAACACTGAAGCTTTCTTT. Its translation is CASSGGRLNTEAFF.

The V and J genes are TRBV29-1 and TRBJ2-1, with a possible D match to TRBD1 (5 bases). Trimming pared 0 bases from V and 5 bases from J, leaving 20 bases between. Germline lookup yields CDR1 SQVTM and CDR2 ANQGSEA. The CDR3 contains 17 residues. Written as DNA, the CDR3 is TGCAGCGTTGAAGACGAGGCAGGGTGGCCCACTGACAATGAGCAGTTCTTC. Translated, it gives CSVEDEAGWPTDNEQFF.

This chain uses TRBV24-1 with TRBJ2-3; 7 bases fit TRBD2. CDR3 size: 18 residues. Germline CDR1 is KGHDR and CDR2 is SFDVKD. V gave up 4 bases and J gave up 0 bases; unmatched junction bases: 12. CDR3 bases: TGTGCCACCAGTGACCAAGCGCCTAGCGGCACTAGCACAGATACGCAGTATTTT. Its protein product is CATSDQAPSGTSTDTQYF.

Ten or more counts support this clonotype. This rearrangement joins TRBV10-3 to TRBJ2-4; D is possibly TRBD2 (7 bases). The V end lost 2 bases, the J end lost 7 bases, and 12 bases lay between the germline ends. Germline V gives CDR1 ENHRY, CDR2 SYGVKD. The CDR3 totals 14 residues. CDR3 nucleotides: TGTGCCATCAGTGAGCGGGGGGCACGGAACATTCAGTACTTC. It translates to CAISERGARNIQYF.

In its sample, this clonotype was seen many times. The chain joins TRBV3-1 to TRBJ1-1; D is uncertain. Germline loops: CDR1 LGHDT, CDR2 YNNKEL (reference sequence). This CDR3 contains 14 residues. V dropped 0 bases and J dropped 2 bases, with 7 bases sitting between them. The CDR3 nucleotides read TGTGCCAGCAGCCAAGAGGGTATAAACACTGAAGCTTTCTTT. It codes for CASSQEGINTEAFF.

The table lists this clonotype with many counts. This chain links TRBV12-3 or TRBV12-4 with TRBJ2-7, with TRBD2 matching over 9 bases. The CDR3 sequence is 16 residues long. J was trimmed by 4 bases and V by 6 bases; bases with no gene match: 13. CDR3: CASSLRLAEGYYEQYF. CDR3 in DNA: TGTGCCAGCAGCCTCCGACTAGCGGAGGGTTATTACGAGCAGTACTTC.

In this sample, this clonotype turned up many times. The chain carries TRBV24-1 and TRBJ1-5, with 8 bases matching TRBD1. Germline V lookup: CDR1 KGHDR, CDR2 SFDVKD. This CDR3 comprises 16 residues. With 4 bases clipped from V and 3 bases from J, the junction kept 7 bases outside the gene matches. In DNA form, the CDR3 reads TGTGCCACCAGTGACCCTTCGACAGGGGACAATCAGCCCCAGCATTTT. This sequence encodes CATSDPSTGDNQPQHF.

The chain employs TRBV6-1 and TRBJ1-2; D gene ambiguous. This CDR3 spans 12 amino acids. The V end lost 0 bases, the J end lost 4 bases, and 3 bases lay between the germline ends. Germline lookup yields CDR1 MNHNS and CDR2 SASEGT. CDR3 nucleotide sequence: TGTGCCAGCAGTGAAGCAAGCTATGGCTACACCTTC. Translation gives CASSEASYGYTF.